This T cell receptor beta chain was sequenced for a study of cytomegalovirus exposure and HLA in healthy donors. Findings and caveats of the study: Sequencing depth across donors, presence/absence analyses assumed, was roughly uniform. A later analysis associated 15,000 to 20,000 TCR beta sequences with HLA alleles at a 0.05 false discovery rate.

All donors participated as healthy donors of bone marrow. Nominally healthy donors were sampled, though unrecorded immune exposures were likely. About this clone: Its antigen remains unidentified.

The PCR was carried out with 60 Vbeta primers and 13 Jbeta primers. Generated by immunoSEQ multiplex PCR, the TCRdb table keeps only in-frame clones and is missing some. The top ten hold roughly 2% of the sample, which has around 70,000 clones, roughly 85% seen once. The germline V gene encodes CDR1 SGHKS and CDR2 YYEKEE (reference sequence). CDR3 length: 14 residues. J lost 7 bases, V lost 4 bases, and 7 bases had no gene match. Sequencing was carried out using PBMCs. This sequence was found in a woman in her thirties in good health and CMV-seronegative. This chain joins TRBV5-5 and TRBJ2-1; TRBD2 matches 8 bases. The DNA for the CDR3 is TGTGCCAGCAGCCTCACAGCGGGGGATAATGAGCAGTTCTTC. This gives the protein CASSLTAGDNEQFF.